The 4 T cell receptor beta chains reported below all come from one sample, sequenced in a study of blood T cell repertoires in COVID-19. The repertoire was sequenced with immunoSEQ multiplex PCR; TCRdb's copy has only in-frame clones and lacks some. Here the sample spans some 170,000 clones, over 80% being singletons. Specimen: peripheral blood. The receptor set was obtained from a woman aged 40 to 49 with COVID-19, enrolled during active disease.

The rearrangement links TRBV7-9 to TRBJ2-3, with TRBD2 identical over 8 bases. V lost 6 bases to trimming and J lost 6 bases; unmatched junction nucleotides: 11. The CDR3 spans 15 residues. Germline CDR1 and CDR2: SEHNR and FQNEAQ (reference sequence). The CDR3 spells CASRRGSGRGDTQYF. The CDR3 nucleotides read TGTGCCAGCAGGAGGGGCAGCGGGAGAGGGGATACGCAGTATTTT.

CDR3 sequence reads: CASSLPDRAYSNQPQHF. The CDR3 nucleotides read TGCGCCAGCAGCCTCCCGGACAGGGCCTATAGCAATCAGCCCCAGCATTTT. The J gene is TRBJ1-5, the V gene TRBV10-2; 8 nucleotides match TRBD1. Germline-derived CDR1 and CDR2 are WSHSY and SAAADI. This CDR3 contains 17 residues. V lost 6 bases, J lost 0 bases, and 10 bases stayed unmatched.

This chain links TRBV7-3 with TRBJ2-1; 10 positions match TRBD2. Germline lookup yields CDR1 SGHTA and CDR2 FQGTGA. The V gene end was trimmed by 3 bases and the J gene end by 9 bases; junction bases not matched to a gene: 5. The CDR3 is 14 residues long. The CDR3 is CASSLGLALTEQFF. The CDR3, as DNA: TGTGCCAGCAGCTTGGGACTAGCGCTTACTGAGCAGTTCTTC.

As DNA, the CDR3 is TGTGCCAGCTTCGGGATGCCAGGGGTCACGGAGTACTTC. Translating it yields CASFGMPGVTEYF. V gene TRBV6-5 combines with J gene TRBJ2-7; perhaps TRBD1 as D (6 bases). V lost 8 bases and J lost 11, with 22 bases in between. The CDR3 is 13 amino acids. The germline gives CDR1 MNHEY, CDR2 SVGAGI.